The 25 T cell receptor beta chains in this list originate from one sample, sequenced in a study of cytomegalovirus exposure and HLA in healthy donors. A multiplex PCR was run with 60 Vbeta primers and 13 Jbeta primers. Method: immunoSEQ multiplex PCR; TCRdb's copy keeps in-frame clones and lacks some. Among roughly 100,000 clones listed, approximately 85% were seen once. The sample consisted of PBMCs. The receptor source for this set is a man in his thirties or forties in good health and CMV-seropositive.

The chain couples TRBV6-6 to TRBJ2-1; 7 nucleotides match TRBD1. The germline gives CDR1 MNHNY, CDR2 SVGAGI (reference sequence). V dropped 10 bases and J dropped 4; count of bases not matched to a gene: 7. This CDR3 comprises 13 residues. The CDR3 DNA follows: TGTGCCACCGGGACAGACCAGTACAATGAGCAGTTCTTC. Residues: CATGTDQYNEQFF.

This clone was counted a few times. This chain uses TRBV2 with TRBJ1-1; possibly TRBD1 for D (6 bases). The CDR3 totals 13 residues. Germline-derived CDR1 and CDR2 are SNHLY and FYNNEI. Trimming removed 3 bases at V and 6 bases at J, with 11 bases between. The DNA for the CDR3 is TGTGCCAGCAGTGATCAGGGGATTGCTGAAGCTTTCTTT. Translation gives CASSDQGIAEAFF.

The J gene is TRBJ2-5, the V gene TRBV18; 8 bases are a match to TRBD2. The J call may be in error: the DNA end matches TRBJ2-7 better. The CDR3 has 12 residues. Germline V lookup: CDR1 KGHSH, CDR2 LQKENI. Written as DNA, the CDR3 is TGTGCCAGCTCGGCGGGGGGCTACGAGCAGTACTTC. Encoded protein: CASSAGGYEQYF.

The genes are TRBV6-5 and TRBJ2-7; 12 bases line up with TRBD2. Trimming at V came to 0 bases and at J to 2 bases, leaving 2 bases not matched to a gene. The CDR3 is made up of 16 amino acids. Germline V CDR1 and CDR2: MNHEY, SVGAGI. CDR3 in amino acids: CASSYSRTSGTYEQYF. The CDR3, as DNA: TGTGCCAGCAGTTACTCACGGACTAGCGGGACCTACGAGCAGTACTTC.

This chain connects TRBV11-2 to TRBJ1-4; D is undetermined. Germline V gene lookup returns CDR1 SGHAT and CDR2 FQNNGV. The CDR3 covers 12 residues. With 5 bases removed from V and 4 bases from J, the gap between germline ends came to 5 bases. CDR3 sequence (DNA): TGTGCCAGCAGCCCCCATAATGAAAAACTGTTTTTT. Its protein product is CASSPHNEKLFF.

The chain has TRBV28 and TRBJ2-1, with D maybe TRBD1 (6 bases). Per germline, CDR1 MDHEN and CDR2 SYDVKM. The CDR3 loop spans 16 amino acids. The V end lost 5 bases, the J end lost 7 bases, and 21 bases lay between the germline ends. CDR3 sequence (DNA): TGTGCCAGCAGTGAAAGGGGGTTAACTCCTCATAATGAGCAGTTCTTC. Amino acids: CASSERGLTPHNEQFF.

The chain has TRBV2 and TRBJ2-3, with D perhaps TRBD2 (6 bases). The CDR3 has 14 amino acids. V lost 0 bases, J lost 4 bases, and 8 bases lay in between. Germline loops: CDR1 SNHLY, CDR2 FYNNEI. The DNA of the CDR3 is TGTGCCAGCAGTGAAGCGGGGGGTCCAGATACGCAGTATTTT. It yields the protein CASSEAGGPDTQYF.

The chain recombines TRBV7-2 with TRBJ2-1, with TRBD2 identical over 13 bases. Germline trimming cut 5 bases from V and 9 bases from J; bases unmatched to any gene: 7. Germline loops: CDR1 SGHTA, CDR2 FQGNSA. This CDR3 comprises 15 residues. CDR3 loop: CASSRGLAGVSEQFF. CDR3 bases: TGTGCCAGCAGCCGCGGACTAGCGGGAGTATCTGAGCAGTTCTTC.

V is TRBV6-1 and J is TRBJ2-7; D possibly corresponds to TRBD1 (7 bases). The CDR3 is 14 residues long. The V end lost 3 bases, the J end lost 1 base, and 10 bases lay between the germline ends. Germline CDR1 MNHNS, CDR2 SASEGT. The CDR3 here is CASSDGGQSYEQYF. For the CDR3, the DNA is TGTGCCAGCAGTGACGGGGGACAGTCCTACGAGCAGTACTTC.

This rearrangement joins TRBV30 to TRBJ1-4, with D possibly being TRBD1 (5 bases). The CDR3 spans 15 residues. CDR1 and CDR2 from the germline V gene are GTSNPN and SVGIG (reference sequence). Trimming stripped 1 base from V and 5 bases from J, with 14 bases between. In DNA, the CDR3 is TGTGCCTGGAGTGCGCCGGGACTTACGAATGAAAAACTGTTTTTT. It specifies CAWSAPGLTNEKLFF.

The chain joins TRBV6-5 to TRBJ1-2; 8 nucleotides align to TRBD1. The CDR3 has 13 residues. CDR1 is MNHEY and CDR2 is SVGAGI in the germline V gene. V lost 6 bases to trimming and J lost 8 bases; unmatched junction nucleotides: 8. CDR3 amino acids: CASRESGTGGYTF. In nucleotides, the CDR3 is TGTGCCAGCAGGGAATCCGGGACAGGAGGCTACACCTTC.

The gene calls are TRBV5-4 and TRBJ2-7; tentative D call: TRBD2 (5 bases). This CDR3 comprises 13 residues. Germline assignment: CDR1 SGHNT and CDR2 YYREEE (reference sequence). V gave up 2 bases and J gave up 0 bases, with 6 bases separating them. CDR3 sequence (DNA): TGTGCCAGCAGCTTTCGGGACTCCTACGAGCAGTACTTC. Encoded protein: CASSFRDSYEQYF.

The DNA for the CDR3 is TGTGCCAGCAGTGCAGGGGATCCTGGAAACACCATATATTTT. Amino acid sequence: CASSAGDPGNTIYF. The chain employs TRBV6-1 and TRBJ1-3; maybe TRBD1 (6 bases). V was cut by 4 bases and J by 2 bases, with 9 bases left in between. The V gene's germline CDR1 is MNHNS and CDR2 SASEGT. CDR3 length: 14 amino acids.

This chain connects TRBV7-6 to TRBJ2-1; 8 bases align to TRBD2. V lost 5 bases to trimming and J lost 5 bases; unmatched junction nucleotides: 8. The CDR3 totals 15 residues. Germline V gene lookup returns CDR1 SGHVS and CDR2 FNYEAQ. The CDR3 sequence is CASSIAGGLDNEQFF. CDR3 nucleotide sequence: TGTGCCAGCAGCATCGCGGGGGGACTAGACAATGAGCAGTTCTTC.

V is TRBV18 and J is TRBJ1-1, with a tentative D call TRBD1 (5 bases). V dropped 2 bases and J dropped 1 base, with 8 bases sitting between them. This CDR3 is 14 amino acids long. Germline lookup yields CDR1 KGHSH and CDR2 LQKENI. This chain's CDR3 is CASSPMGGNTEAFF. The CDR3 nucleotides read TGTGCCAGCTCACCAATGGGGGGGAACACTGAAGCTTTCTTT. The whole variable domain, remainder taken from reference TRBV18 and TRBJ1-1, is NAGVMQNPRHLVRRRGQEARLRCSPMKGHSHVYWYRQLPEEGLKFMVYLQKENIIDESGMPKERFSAEFPKEGPSILRIQQVVRGDSAAYFCASSPMGGNTEAFFGQGTRLTVV.

The rearrangement links TRBV19 to TRBJ2-2; D unresolved. The CDR3 runs to 15 residues. The germline gives CDR1 LNHDA, CDR2 SQIVND (reference sequence). Between the trimmed V and J ends, which lost 3 bases and 4 bases, there was a span of 12 bases. The CDR3 loop is CASSILSASTGELFF. CDR3 DNA: TGTGCCAGTAGTATTCTCTCTGCCAGCACCGGGGAGCTGTTTTTT.

This sequence joins TRBV2 and TRBJ2-2; 9 bases are shared with TRBD2. In germline, CDR1 is SNHLY, CDR2 FYNNEI. V shed 6 bases, J shed 5 bases, and the junction held 10 bases outside the gene matches. The CDR3 spans 16 residues. CDR3 residues: CASRDQAGGSTGELFF. As DNA, the CDR3 is TGTGCCAGCAGGGACCAGGCGGGAGGGTCAACCGGGGAGCTGTTTTTT.

This chain's CDR3 is CAWSADSPRWGEQYF. CDR3 in DNA: TGTGCCTGGAGTGCCGACAGTCCCAGGTGGGGCGAGCAGTACTTC. V usage is TRBV30 and J usage is TRBJ2-7, with D possibly TRBD1 on 5 matching bases. With 1 base removed from V and 6 bases from J, the gap between germline ends came to 19 bases. Per the germline V gene, CDR1 is GTSNPN and CDR2 is SVGIG (reference sequence). This CDR3 comprises 15 residues.

The chain carries TRBV30 and TRBJ1-5; 7 positions agree with TRBD1. CDR3 length: 15 residues. Germline lookup yields CDR1 GTSNPN and CDR2 SVGIG (reference sequence). V was pared by 0 bases and J by 4 bases, with 6 bases of the junction left unmatched. The CDR3 bases are TGTGCCTGGAGTGTAAGGGCAGGGGGGAATCAGCCCCAGCATTTT. Protein sequence: CAWSVRAGGNQPQHF.

V and J are TRBV18 and TRBJ2-1, with D unclear. Trimming left V 3 bases short and J 8 bases short, with 14 bases between. The CDR3 runs 14 residues. CDR1 KGHSH and CDR2 LQKENI come from the germline V gene. CDR3 loop: CASSPPSGPHEQFF. The CDR3 nucleotides are TGTGCCAGCTCACCCCCTTCAGGTCCTCATGAGCAGTTCTTC. The entire variable domain, with the rest obtained from reference TRBV18 and TRBJ2-1, is as follows: NAGVMQNPRHLVRRRGQEARLRCSPMKGHSHVYWYRQLPEEGLKFMVYLQKENIIDESGMPKERFSAEFPKEGPSILRIQQVVRGDSAAYFCASSPPSGPHEQFFGPGTRLTVL.

This clone was counted at least ten times. The chain carries TRBV9 and TRBJ2-3; a weak D match, TRBD2 (5 bases). This CDR3 region has 14 residues. Trimming took off 2 bases at V and 0 bases at J, with 7 bases between the two ends. Germline assignment: CDR1 SGDLS and CDR2 YYNGEE. The CDR3 is CASSVGKSTDTQYF. DNA for the CDR3: TGTGCCAGCAGCGTCGGGAAAAGCACAGATACGCAGTATTTT.

This sequence joins TRBV5-1 and TRBJ2-3; 8 positions match TRBD1. The CDR3 is 14 amino acids. V dropped 3 bases and J dropped 5; count of bases not matched to a gene: 5. Germline-derived CDR1 and CDR2 are SGHRS and YFSETQ. The chain's CDR3 is CASSSGGIGDTQYF. As DNA, the CDR3 is TGCGCCAGCAGCTCAGGGGGCATCGGAGATACGCAGTATTTT.

The chain combines TRBV20-1 with TRBJ2-7, with D unresolved. Trimming took 5 bases from V and 7 from J, leaving 9 bases between them. The CDR3 spans 10 residues. Germline loops: CDR1 DFQATT, CDR2 SNEGSKA (reference sequence). CDR3: CSAPLAEQYF. Written as DNA, the CDR3 is TGCAGTGCTCCCCTGGCAGAGCAGTACTTC.

This rearrangement joins TRBV2 to TRBJ2-4, with 7 bases matching TRBD1. The CDR3 has 18 amino acids. Germline V gives CDR1 SNHLY, CDR2 FYNNEI. V lost 4 bases to trimming and J lost 0 bases; unmatched junction nucleotides: 12. This CDR3 is CASSARTTGPLAKNIQYF. The CDR3 nucleotides are TGTGCCAGCAGTGCACGCACGACAGGGCCACTAGCCAAAAACATTCAGTACTTC.

The J gene is TRBJ2-5, the V gene TRBV7-9; TRBD1 might be the D (6 bases). The J call may be faulty, since TRBJ2-7 better matches the DNA end. In germline, CDR1 is SEHNR, CDR2 FQNEAQ (reference sequence). CDR3 length equals 15 residues. CDR3 sequence (DNA): TGTGCCAGCAGCCACTACCCGGACAGAGCCTACGAGCAGTACTTC. Encoded protein: CASSHYPDRAYEQYF.